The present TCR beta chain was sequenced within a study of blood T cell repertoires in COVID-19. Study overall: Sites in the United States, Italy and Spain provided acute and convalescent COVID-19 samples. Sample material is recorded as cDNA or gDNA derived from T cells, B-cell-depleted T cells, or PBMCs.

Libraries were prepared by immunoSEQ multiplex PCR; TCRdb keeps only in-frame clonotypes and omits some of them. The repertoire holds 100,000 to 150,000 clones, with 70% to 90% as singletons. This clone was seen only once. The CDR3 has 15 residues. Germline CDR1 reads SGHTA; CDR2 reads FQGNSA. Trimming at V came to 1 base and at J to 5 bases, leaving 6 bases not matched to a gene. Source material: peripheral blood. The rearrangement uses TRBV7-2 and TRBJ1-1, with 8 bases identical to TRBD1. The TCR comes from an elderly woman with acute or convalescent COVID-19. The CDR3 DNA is TGTGCCAGCAGCTTAGTTTGGACAGGGAGGACTGAAGCTTTCTTT. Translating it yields CASSLVWTGRTEAFF.